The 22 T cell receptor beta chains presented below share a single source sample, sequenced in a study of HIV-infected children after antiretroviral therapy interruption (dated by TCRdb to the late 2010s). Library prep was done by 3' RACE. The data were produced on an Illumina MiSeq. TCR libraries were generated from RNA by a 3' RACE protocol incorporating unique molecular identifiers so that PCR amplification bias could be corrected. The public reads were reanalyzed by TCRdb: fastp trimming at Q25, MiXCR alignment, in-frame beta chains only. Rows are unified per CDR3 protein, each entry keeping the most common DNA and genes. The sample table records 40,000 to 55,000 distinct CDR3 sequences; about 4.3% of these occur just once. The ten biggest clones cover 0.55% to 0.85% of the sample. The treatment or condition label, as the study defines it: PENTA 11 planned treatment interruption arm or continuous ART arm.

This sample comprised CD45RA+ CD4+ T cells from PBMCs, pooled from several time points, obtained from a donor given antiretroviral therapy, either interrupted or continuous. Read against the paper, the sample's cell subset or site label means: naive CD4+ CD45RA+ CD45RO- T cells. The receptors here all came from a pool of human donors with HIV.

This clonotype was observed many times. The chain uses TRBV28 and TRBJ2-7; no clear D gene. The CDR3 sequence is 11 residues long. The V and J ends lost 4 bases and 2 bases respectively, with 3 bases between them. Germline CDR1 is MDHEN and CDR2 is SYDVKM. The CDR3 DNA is TGTGCCAGCAGTTCAACCTACGAGCAGTACTTC. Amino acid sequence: CASSSTYEQYF.

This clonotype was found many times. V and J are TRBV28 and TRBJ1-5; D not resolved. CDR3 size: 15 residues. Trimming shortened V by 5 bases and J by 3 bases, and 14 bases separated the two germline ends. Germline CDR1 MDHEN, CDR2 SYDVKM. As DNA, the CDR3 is TGTGCCAGCAGTCCCCCCGATAGTTACAATCAGCCCCAGCATTTT. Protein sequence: CASSPPDSYNQPQHF.

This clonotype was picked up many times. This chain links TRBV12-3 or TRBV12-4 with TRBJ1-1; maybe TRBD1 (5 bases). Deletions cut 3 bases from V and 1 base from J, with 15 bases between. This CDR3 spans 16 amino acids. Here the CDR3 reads CASSFGSTVANTEAFF. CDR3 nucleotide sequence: TGTGCCAGCAGTTTTGGCTCGACAGTAGCGAACACTGAAGCTTTCTTT.

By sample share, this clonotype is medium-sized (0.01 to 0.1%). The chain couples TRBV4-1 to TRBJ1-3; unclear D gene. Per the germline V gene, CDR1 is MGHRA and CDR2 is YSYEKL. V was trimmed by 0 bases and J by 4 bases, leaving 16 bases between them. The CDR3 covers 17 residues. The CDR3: CASSQDGGKSYGNTIYF. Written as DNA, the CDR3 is TGCGCCAGCAGCCAAGATGGCGGAAAATCCTACGGAAACACCATATATTTT.

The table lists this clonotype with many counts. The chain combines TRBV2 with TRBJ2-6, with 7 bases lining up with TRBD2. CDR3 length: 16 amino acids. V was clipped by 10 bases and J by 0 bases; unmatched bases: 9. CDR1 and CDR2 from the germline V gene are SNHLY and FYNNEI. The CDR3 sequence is CATPDGGNSGANVLTF. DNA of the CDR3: TGTGCCACCCCTGACGGGGGGAACTCTGGGGCCAACGTCCTGACTTTC.

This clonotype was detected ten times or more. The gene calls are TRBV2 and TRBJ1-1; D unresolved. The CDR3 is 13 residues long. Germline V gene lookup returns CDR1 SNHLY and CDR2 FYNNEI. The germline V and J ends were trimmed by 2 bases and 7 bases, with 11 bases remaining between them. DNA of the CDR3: TGTGCCAGCAGTGAATGGACGATAGGTGAAGCTTTCTTT. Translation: CASSEWTIGEAFF.

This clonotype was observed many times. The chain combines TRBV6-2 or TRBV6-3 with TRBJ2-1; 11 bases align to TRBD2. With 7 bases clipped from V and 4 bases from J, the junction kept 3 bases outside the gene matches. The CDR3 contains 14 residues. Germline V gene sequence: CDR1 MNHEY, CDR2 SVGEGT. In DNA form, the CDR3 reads TGTGCCAGCAAGGGACTAGCGGAATACAATGAGCAGTTCTTC. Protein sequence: CASKGLAEYNEQFF.

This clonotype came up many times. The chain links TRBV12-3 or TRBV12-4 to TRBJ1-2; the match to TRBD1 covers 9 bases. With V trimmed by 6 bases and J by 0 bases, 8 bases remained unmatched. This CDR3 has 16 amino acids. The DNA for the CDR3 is TGTGCCAGCAGCCCGGACAGGGGTCCGACTAACTATGGCTACACCTTC. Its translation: CASSPDRGPTNYGYTF.

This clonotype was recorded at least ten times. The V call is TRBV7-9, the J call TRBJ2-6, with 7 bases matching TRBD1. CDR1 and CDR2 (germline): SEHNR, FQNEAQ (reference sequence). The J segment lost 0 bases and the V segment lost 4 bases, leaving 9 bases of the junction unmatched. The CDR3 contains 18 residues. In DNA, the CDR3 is TGTGCCAGCAGCTCCGGGACAGACTCTTTCTCTGGGGCCAACGTCCTGACTTTC. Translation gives CASSSGTDSFSGANVLTF.

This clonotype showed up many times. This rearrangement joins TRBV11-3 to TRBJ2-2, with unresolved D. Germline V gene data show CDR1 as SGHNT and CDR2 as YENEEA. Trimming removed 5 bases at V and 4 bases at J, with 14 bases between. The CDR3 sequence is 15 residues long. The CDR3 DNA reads TGTGCCAGCAGCCGAATGAGAGACATCACCGGGGAGCTGTTTTTT. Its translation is CASSRMRDITGELFF.

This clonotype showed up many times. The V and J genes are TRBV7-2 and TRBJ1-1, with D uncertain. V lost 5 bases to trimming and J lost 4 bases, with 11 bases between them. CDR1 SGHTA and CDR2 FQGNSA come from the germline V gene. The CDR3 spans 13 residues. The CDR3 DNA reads TGTGCCAGCAGCCCCGTGGGGTCCACTGAAGCTTTCTTT. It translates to CASSPVGSTEAFF. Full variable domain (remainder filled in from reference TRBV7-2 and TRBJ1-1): GAGVSQSPSNKVTEKGKDVELRCDPISGHTALYWYRQSLGQGLEFLIYFQGNSAPDKSGLPSDRFSAERTGGSVSTLTIQRTQQEDSAVYLCASSPVGSTEAFFGQGTRLTVV.

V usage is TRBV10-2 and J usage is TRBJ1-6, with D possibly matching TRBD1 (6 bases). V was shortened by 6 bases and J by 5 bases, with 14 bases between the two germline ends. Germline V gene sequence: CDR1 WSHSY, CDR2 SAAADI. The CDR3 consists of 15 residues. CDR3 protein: CASRNGQTHNSPLHF. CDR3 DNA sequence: TGCGCCAGCAGAAACGGACAGACTCATAATTCACCCCTCCACTTT.

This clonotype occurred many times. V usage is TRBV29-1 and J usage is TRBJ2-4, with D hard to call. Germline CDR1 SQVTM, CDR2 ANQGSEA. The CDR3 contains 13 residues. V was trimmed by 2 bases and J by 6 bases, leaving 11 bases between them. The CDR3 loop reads CSVENQSTNIQYF. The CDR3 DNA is TGCAGCGTTGAAAACCAGTCTACAAACATTCAGTACTTC.

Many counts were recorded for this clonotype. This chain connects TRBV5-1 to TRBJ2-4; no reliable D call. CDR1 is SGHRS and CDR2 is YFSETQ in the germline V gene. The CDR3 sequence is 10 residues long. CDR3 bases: TGCCCGCCGGCCAAAAACATTCAGTACTTC. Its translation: CPPAKNIQYF.

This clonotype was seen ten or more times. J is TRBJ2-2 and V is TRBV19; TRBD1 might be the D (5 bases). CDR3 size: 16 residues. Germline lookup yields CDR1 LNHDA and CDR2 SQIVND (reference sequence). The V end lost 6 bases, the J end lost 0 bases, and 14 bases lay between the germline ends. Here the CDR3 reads CASREYRSSNTGELFF. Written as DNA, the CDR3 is TGTGCCAGTAGAGAGTACAGGTCTTCGAACACCGGGGAGCTGTTTTTT.

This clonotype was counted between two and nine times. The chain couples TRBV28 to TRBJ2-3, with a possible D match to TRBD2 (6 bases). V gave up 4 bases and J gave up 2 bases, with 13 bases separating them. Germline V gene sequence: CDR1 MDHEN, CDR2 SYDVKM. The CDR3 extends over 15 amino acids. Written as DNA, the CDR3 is TGTGCCAGCAGTTCCAGGGTAGCGGACACAGATACGCAGTATTTT. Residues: CASSSRVADTDTQYF.

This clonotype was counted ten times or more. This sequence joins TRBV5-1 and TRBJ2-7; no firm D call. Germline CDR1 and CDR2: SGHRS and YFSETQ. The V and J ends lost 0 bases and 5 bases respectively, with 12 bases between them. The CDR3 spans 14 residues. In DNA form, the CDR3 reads TGCGCCAGCAGCTTGGATTCGCGCCGAGACGAGCAGTACTTC. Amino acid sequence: CASSLDSRRDEQYF.

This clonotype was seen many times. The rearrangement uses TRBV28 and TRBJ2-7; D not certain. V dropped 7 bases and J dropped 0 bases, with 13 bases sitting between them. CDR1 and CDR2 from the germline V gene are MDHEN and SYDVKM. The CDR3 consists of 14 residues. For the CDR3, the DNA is TGTGCCAGCACGCTAAGTGGGTTCTCCTACGAGCAGTACTTC. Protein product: CASTLSGFSYEQYF.

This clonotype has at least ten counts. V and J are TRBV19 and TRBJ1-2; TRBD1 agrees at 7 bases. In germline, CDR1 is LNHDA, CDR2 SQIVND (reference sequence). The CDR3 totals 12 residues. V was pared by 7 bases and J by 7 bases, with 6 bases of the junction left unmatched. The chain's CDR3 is CASTRQGSGYTF. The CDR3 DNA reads TGTGCCAGTACCCGACAGGGCAGTGGCTACACCTTC.

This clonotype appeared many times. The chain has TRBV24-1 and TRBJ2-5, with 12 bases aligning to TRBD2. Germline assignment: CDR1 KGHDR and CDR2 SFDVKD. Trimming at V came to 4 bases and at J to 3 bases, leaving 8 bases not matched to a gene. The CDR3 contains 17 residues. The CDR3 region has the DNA TGTGCCACCAGTGAGACTACTAGCGGGGGGAAAAAAGAGACCCAGTACTTC. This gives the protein CATSETTSGGKKETQYF.

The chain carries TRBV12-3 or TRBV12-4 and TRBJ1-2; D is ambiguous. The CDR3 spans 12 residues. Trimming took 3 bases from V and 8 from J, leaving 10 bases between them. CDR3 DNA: TGTGCCAGCAGTTTCGCCCTAGGGGGCTACACCTTC. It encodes CASSFALGGYTF.

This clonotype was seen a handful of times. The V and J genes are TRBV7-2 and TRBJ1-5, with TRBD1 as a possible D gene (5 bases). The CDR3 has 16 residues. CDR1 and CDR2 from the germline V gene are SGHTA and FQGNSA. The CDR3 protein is CVRSLAGEQRNQPQHF. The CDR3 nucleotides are TGTGTCAGAAGCTTAGCGGGGGAACAGCGCAATCAGCCCCAGCATTTT.